These 18 T cell receptor beta chains were all obtained from the same sample, sequenced in a study of cytomegalovirus exposure and HLA in healthy donors. Generated by immunoSEQ multiplex PCR, the TCRdb table keeps only in-frame clones and is missing some. The sample carries 80,000 to 90,000 clones, approximately 96% recorded once. Sequenced sample: PBMCs. The receptors were sampled from a man between 18 and 29 years old in good health and CMV-seronegative.

This chain links TRBV7-9 with TRBJ2-7, with 13 bases lining up with TRBD2. The V gene end was trimmed by 1 base and the J gene end by 2 bases; junction bases not matched to a gene: 5. Germline CDR1 and CDR2: SEHNR and FQNEAQ (reference sequence). There are 17 residues in the CDR3. The CDR3 region has the DNA TGTGCCAGCAGCTTAGGCGGACTAGCGGGAGTAGCCTACGAGCAGTACTTC. It encodes CASSLGGLAGVAYEQYF.

The rearrangement links TRBV27 to TRBJ1-5; D is unresolved. CDR1 MNHEY and CDR2 SMNVEV come from the germline V gene (reference sequence). This CDR3 has 13 residues. V was shortened by 5 bases and J by 7 bases, with 12 bases between the two germline ends. CDR3 in amino acids: CASSRGPGQPQHF. CDR3 coding DNA: TGTGCCAGCAGTAGAGGACCGGGGCAGCCCCAGCATTTT.

The chain carries TRBV19 and TRBJ2-2, with D possibly TRBD2 on 6 matching bases. The CDR3 contains 13 residues. The germline V gene has CDR1 LNHDA and CDR2 SQIVND (reference sequence). V was trimmed by 3 bases and J by 6 bases, leaving 8 bases between them. The CDR3 spells CASSIGGAGELFF. The CDR3 DNA reads as TGTGCCAGTAGTATCGGAGGGGCCGGGGAGCTGTTTTTT.

The V call is TRBV10-3, the J call TRBJ2-5, with 11 bases fitting TRBD2. Losses at the gene ends were 2 bases for V and 3 bases for J; bases not matched to a gene: 5. Germline CDR1 is ENHRY and CDR2 is SYGVKD. There are 16 residues in the CDR3. CDR3 in DNA: TGTGCCATCAGTGAGGGTAGGGGACTAGCGGAAGAGACCCAGTACTTC. Protein: CAISEGRGLAEETQYF.

This chain links TRBV11-2 with TRBJ2-3; D possibly corresponds to TRBD1 (5 bases). Germline V gives CDR1 SGHAT, CDR2 FQNNGV. V dropped 1 base and J dropped 2 bases, with 10 bases sitting between them. This CDR3 has 15 amino acids. DNA for the CDR3: TGTGCCAGCAGCTTAGCTCCAGGGCACACAGATACGCAGTATTTT. Translation gives CASSLAPGHTDTQYF.

This clone was recorded once. CDR3 protein: CASSWGPAGGLANEQFF. The CDR3 nucleotides are TGTGCCAGCAGCTGGGGGCCAGCGGGAGGACTGGCCAATGAGCAGTTCTTC. The chain combines TRBV5-6 with TRBJ2-1, with TRBD2 matching 9 bases. The J segment lost 6 bases and the V segment lost 3 bases, leaving 13 bases of the junction unmatched. Germline V CDR1 and CDR2: SGHDT, YYEEEE. This CDR3 is 17 amino acids long.

J is TRBJ2-3 and V is TRBV5-4; 7 bases are shared with TRBD2. The ends lost 1 base at V and 2 bases at J; junction bases unmatched: 4. CDR1 SGHNT and CDR2 YYREEE come from the germline V gene (reference sequence). There are 15 residues in the CDR3. CDR3 sequence (DNA): TGTGCCAGCAGCTTGAGGCGGGAGATCACAGATACGCAGTATTTT. Protein: CASSLRREITDTQYF.

V and J are TRBV10-3 and TRBJ1-2; D gene unclear. Between the trimmed V and J ends, which lost 0 bases and 4 bases, there was a span of 3 bases. The CDR3 is made up of 12 amino acids. Looked up from germline, CDR1 is ENHRY and CDR2 is SYGVKD. This CDR3 is CAISESSYGYTF. For the CDR3, the DNA is TGTGCCATCAGTGAGTCGAGCTATGGCTACACCTTC.

The V call is TRBV19, the J call TRBJ2-1; 11 positions match TRBD1. Germline trimming cut 5 bases from V and 13 bases from J; bases unmatched to any gene: 16. Looked up from germline, CDR1 is LNHDA and CDR2 is SQIVND (reference sequence). CDR3 size: 16 residues. The CDR3 region has the DNA TGTGCCAGTAGTCGTTCCGGGACAGGGGGGACCAACCCCCAGTTCTTC. Protein: CASSRSGTGGTNPQFF.

This clone was seen once. The V and J genes are TRBV11-2 and TRBJ2-7, with TRBD2 as a possible D gene (6 bases). Trimming pared 5 bases from V and 2 bases from J, leaving 13 bases between. CDR3 length: 14 amino acids. CDR1 and CDR2 (germline): SGHAT, FQNNGV. The CDR3: CASSPGGKTYEQYF. The CDR3 nucleotides are TGTGCCAGCAGCCCCGGGGGTAAAACCTACGAGCAGTACTTC.

CDR3 coding DNA: TGTGCCAGCAGCGCTCTAGCGGCCAAAAACATTCAGTACTTC. Translating gives CASSALAAKNIQYF. The chain recombines TRBV9 with TRBJ2-4; a possible D gene is TRBD2 (6 bases). V was trimmed by 3 bases and J by 1 base, leaving 8 bases between them. Per the germline V gene, CDR1 is SGDLS and CDR2 is YYNGEE. This CDR3 has 14 amino acids.

This chain links TRBV9 with TRBJ2-7, with D unresolved. CDR1 and CDR2 (germline): SGDLS, YYNGEE. V was pared by 1 base and J by 6 bases, with 11 bases between. The CDR3 contains 13 residues. CDR3 sequence reads: CASSVTFASEQYF. CDR3 DNA sequence: TGTGCCAGCAGCGTAACCTTCGCGAGCGAGCAGTACTTC.

The chain combines TRBV5-1 with TRBJ2-1; tentative D call: TRBD1 (5 bases). The CDR3 runs to 13 residues. The germline V gene encodes CDR1 SGHRS and CDR2 YFSETQ. V was clipped by 0 bases and J by 4 bases, with 5 bases between them. DNA for the CDR3: TGCGCCAGCAGCTTGGGACAGTACAATGAGCAGTTCTTC. This translates into CASSLGQYNEQFF.

This rearrangement joins TRBV9 to TRBJ2-3; weak D call: TRBD2 (5 bases). The V and J ends lost 4 bases and 5 bases respectively, with 17 bases between them. The CDR3 extends over 15 amino acids. CDR1 and CDR2 (germline): SGDLS, YYNGEE. In DNA, the CDR3 is TGTGCCAGCAGCCTAGGGTCTCCTGGAGGAGATACGCAGTATTTT. Amino acids: CASSLGSPGGDTQYF.

The chain employs TRBV27 and TRBJ2-1; D not certain. The germline CDR1 and CDR2 sequences are MNHEY and SMNVEV (reference sequence). There are 13 residues in the CDR3. Trimming took 2 bases from V and 7 from J, leaving 9 bases between them. CDR3 DNA: TGTGCCAGCAGTTTAGGCAGGCCTAATGAGCAGTTCTTC. Translation: CASSLGRPNEQFF.

This chain links TRBV6-5 with TRBJ2-2, with TRBD2 matching over 7 bases. The CDR3 sequence is 13 residues long. V was pared by 5 bases and J by 7 bases, with 4 bases of the junction left unmatched. The germline V gene encodes CDR1 MNHEY and CDR2 SVGAGI. The CDR3 sequence: CASSPIAGGELFF. Here the CDR3 DNA reads TGTGCCAGCAGTCCCATAGCGGGCGGGGAGCTGTTTTTT.

Only one count was recorded for this clone. The V gene is TRBV19, the J gene TRBJ2-7; no firm D call. Trimming cost V 0 bases and J 3 bases, with 9 bases left between them. This CDR3 region has 14 residues. Per germline, CDR1 LNHDA and CDR2 SQIVND (reference sequence). CDR3 nucleotide sequence: TGTGCCAGTAGTATAGATCAAGCCCGCTACGAGCAGTACTTC. Protein: CASSIDQARYEQYF.

This chain links TRBV5-3 with TRBJ2-2; 10 nucleotides align to TRBD1. Being an ORF, TRBV5-3 has a function that is uncertain. J lost 5 bases, V lost 3 bases, and 4 bases had no gene match. CDR3 length: 15 amino acids. The CDR3 DNA reads as TGTGCCAGAAGCTACGGACAGGGGGTGACCGGGGAGCTGTTTTTT. It yields the protein CARSYGQGVTGELFF.